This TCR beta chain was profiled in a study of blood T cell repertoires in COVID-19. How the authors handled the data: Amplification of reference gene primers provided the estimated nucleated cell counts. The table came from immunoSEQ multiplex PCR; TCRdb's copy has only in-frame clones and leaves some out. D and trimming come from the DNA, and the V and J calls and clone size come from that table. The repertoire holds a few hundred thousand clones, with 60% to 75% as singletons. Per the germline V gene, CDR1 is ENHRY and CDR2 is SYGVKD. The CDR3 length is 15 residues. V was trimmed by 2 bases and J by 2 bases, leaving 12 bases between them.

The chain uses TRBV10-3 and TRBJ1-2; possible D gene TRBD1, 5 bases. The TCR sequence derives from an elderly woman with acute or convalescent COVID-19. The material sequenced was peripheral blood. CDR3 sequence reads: CAISESRVGNYGYTF. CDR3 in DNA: TGTGCCATCAGTGAGAGCAGGGTGGGGAACTATGGCTACACCTTC.